Listed here are 24 T cell receptor beta chains from one sample, sequenced in a study of PD-L1 blockade in urothelial cancer. This table comes from immunoSEQ multiplex PCR, and its TCRdb copy is limited to in-frame clones, with some not included. Among approximately 110,000 clones listed, approximately 86% were seen once. Sequencing was performed on PBMCs, taken around atezolizumab (anti-PD-L1) treatment. These receptors were taken from a man aged 45-65 years with urothelial cancer.

This chain connects TRBV11-2 to TRBJ2-5; a weak D match, TRBD1 (6 bases). Trimming removed 3 bases from V and 1 base from J, with 12 bases in between. Per germline, CDR1 SGHAT and CDR2 FQNNGV. This CDR3 is 15 amino acids long. For the CDR3, the DNA is TGTGCCAGCAGCTTTCTCAGGGGTCGCCAAGAGACCCAGTACTTC. It yields the protein CASSFLRGRQETQYF.

The chain is built from TRBV29-1 and TRBJ1-1; the D gene is possibly TRBD1 (5 bases). Germline V gene data show CDR1 as SQVTM and CDR2 as ANQGSEA. V lost 5 bases to trimming and J lost 2 bases, with 6 bases between them. CDR3 length: 11 residues. CDR3 residues: CSVWTNTEAFF. DNA of the CDR3: TGCAGCGTTTGGACAAACACTGAAGCTTTCTTT.

This sequence joins TRBV5-5 and TRBJ2-1; D gene ambiguous. Deletions cut 1 base from V and 5 bases from J, with 13 bases between. The CDR3 is 15 residues long. Germline assignment: CDR1 SGHKS and CDR2 YYEKEE (reference sequence). The CDR3 DNA reads TGTGCCAGCAGCTTGACAGCAACCCTAAACAATGAGCAGTTCTTC. This gives the protein CASSLTATLNNEQFF.

This chain uses TRBV7-9 with TRBJ2-1; D perhaps matches TRBD1 (6 bases). CDR3 length: 16 amino acids. The ends were cut back, 5 bases at V and 7 bases at J, with 21 bases in the middle. Germline CDR1 reads SEHNR; CDR2 reads FQNEAQ (reference sequence). CDR3 sequence: CASSDGGRGVGNEQFF. The CDR3 coding sequence is TGTGCCAGCAGCGACGGAGGCAGGGGAGTAGGAAATGAGCAGTTCTTC.

The V call is TRBV29-1, the J call TRBJ1-6; 9 bases align to TRBD1. Germline trimming cut 6 bases from V and 7 bases from J; bases unmatched to any gene: 4. This CDR3 contains 13 residues. Germline values: CDR1 SQVTM, CDR2 ANQGSEA. CDR3 amino acids: CSVAGQGNSPLHF. The DNA for the CDR3 is TGCAGCGTAGCGGGACAGGGAAATTCACCCCTCCACTTT.

The chain couples TRBV5-1 to TRBJ2-6; weak D call: TRBD2 (6 bases). V was shortened by 1 base and J by 0 bases, with 11 bases between the two germline ends. The CDR3 totals 17 residues. Germline V gene lookup returns CDR1 SGHRS and CDR2 YFSETQ. CDR3 loop: CASSLSSGGSGANVLTF. DNA of the CDR3: TGCGCCAGCAGCTTGAGTAGCGGAGGCTCTGGGGCCAACGTCCTGACTTTC.

CDR3 residues: CASSMTGDTEAFF. The CDR3 nucleotides read TGTGCCAGTAGTATGACGGGGGACACTGAAGCTTTCTTT. J is TRBJ1-1 and V is TRBV19; perhaps TRBD1 as D (5 bases). V lost 3 bases and J lost 3, with 8 bases in between. From germline, CDR1 is LNHDA and CDR2 SQIVND (reference sequence). This CDR3 has 13 residues. The whole variable domain, filled in from reference TRBV19 and TRBJ1-1, reads DGGITQSPKYLFRKEGQNVTLSCEQNLNHDAMYWYRQDPGQGLRLIYYSQIVNDFQKGDIAEGYSVSREKKESFPLTVTSAQKNPTAFYLCASSMTGDTEAFFGQGTRLTVV.

The genes are TRBV2 and TRBJ1-1; D is unclear. Trimming took 2 bases from V and 4 from J, leaving 8 bases between them. The CDR3 totals 13 residues. The germline V gene encodes CDR1 SNHLY and CDR2 FYNNEI. DNA for the CDR3: TGTGCCAGCAGTGAATTTGGAGGCACTGAAGCTTTCTTT. Amino acids: CASSEFGGTEAFF.

The rearrangement uses TRBV9 and TRBJ2-7, with D possibly TRBD2 on 6 matching bases. The germline CDR1 and CDR2 sequences are SGDLS and YYNGEE. Trimming cost V 3 bases and J 5 bases, with 21 bases left between them. This CDR3 is 16 amino acids long. The CDR3, as DNA: TGTGCCAGCAGCGCAAGAGGGGACCTAGCGTTCGACGAGCAGTACTTC. It translates to CASSARGDLAFDEQYF.

J is TRBJ2-1 and V is TRBV2, with 9 bases identical to TRBD1. CDR3 length equals 14 residues. With 7 bases clipped from V and 6 bases from J, the junction kept 7 bases outside the gene matches. Germline CDR1 and CDR2: SNHLY and FYNNEI. The CDR3 loop is CASTRDREVNEQFF. The CDR3 DNA reads as TGTGCCAGCACCCGGGACAGGGAGGTCAATGAGCAGTTCTTC.

The V call is TRBV11-2, the J call TRBJ2-1, with 13 positions matching TRBD2. CDR1 SGHAT and CDR2 FQNNGV come from the germline V gene. The CDR3 is 16 amino acids. The V and J ends lost 5 bases and 15 bases, in that order; junction bases with no gene match: 16. The CDR3 spells CASSPPLGGLAGELFF. The DNA of the CDR3 is TGTGCCAGCAGCCCACCCCTCGGCGGACTAGCGGGAGAGTTGTTCTTC.

The chain employs TRBV30 and TRBJ2-7; TRBD1 matches at 10 bases. CDR3 size: 14 residues. The V gene's germline CDR1 is GTSNPN and CDR2 SVGIG (reference sequence). The ends lost 4 bases at V and 11 bases at J; junction bases unmatched: 14. The CDR3: CAWKLSLGTGEKYF. CDR3 nucleotide sequence: TGTGCCTGGAAACTTTCATTAGGGACAGGGGAAAAGTACTTC.

The CDR3 sequence is CASSVDRGSYEQYF. The CDR3 DNA reads as TGTGCCAGCAGCGTAGACAGGGGCTCCTACGAGCAGTACTTC. The chain joins TRBV9 to TRBJ2-7; 7 bases are shared with TRBD1. The CDR3 runs 14 residues. CDR1 and CDR2 (germline): SGDLS, YYNGEE. The trim removed 0 bases at V and 0 bases at J, leaving 0 bases unmatched.

This chain joins TRBV27 and TRBJ2-3, with 8 bases matching TRBD2. The CDR3 contains 16 residues. With V trimmed by 2 bases and J by 0 bases, 4 bases remained unmatched. CDR1 is MNHEY and CDR2 is SMNVEV in the germline V gene (reference sequence). The CDR3, as DNA: TGTGCCAGCAGTTTACGCGGGAGGCCTAGCACAGATACGCAGTATTTT. Protein sequence: CASSLRGRPSTDTQYF.

V is TRBV14 and J is TRBJ2-3; the match to TRBD1 covers 7 bases. With V trimmed by 0 bases and J by 1 base, 10 bases remained unmatched. The CDR3 spans 18 residues. The V gene's germline CDR1 is SGHDN and CDR2 FVKESK. The CDR3 DNA is TGTGCCAGCAGCCAAGAAGTTCAGGGGGTACGTGGCACAGATACGCAGTATTTT. Translated: CASSQEVQGVRGTDTQYF.

The genes are TRBV28 and TRBJ2-3, with D uncertain. Germline assignment: CDR1 MDHEN and CDR2 SYDVKM. This CDR3 is 14 amino acids long. V lost 1 base and J lost 3, with 8 bases in between. Here the CDR3 DNA reads TGTGCCAGCAGTTTATCGGGTGGGACAGATACGCAGTATTTT. Translated: CASSLSGGTDTQYF.

The rearrangement links TRBV2 to TRBJ1-2; 7 nucleotides agree with TRBD1. J lost 4 bases, V lost 4 bases, and 12 bases had no gene match. Germline V CDR1 and CDR2: SNHLY, FYNNEI. The CDR3 runs 16 residues. CDR3: CASSVEAGGYSYGYTF. CDR3 sequence (DNA): TGTGCCAGCAGTGTTGAGGCAGGGGGATATAGCTATGGCTACACCTTC. The full variable domain, its missing parts supplied by reference TRBV2 and TRBJ1-2, is EPEVTQTPSHQVTQMGQEVILRCVPISNHLYFYWYRQILGQKVEFLVSFYNNEISEKSEIFDDQFSVERPDGSNFTLKIRSTKLEDSAMYFCASSVEAGGYSYGYTFGSGTRLTVV.

The V and J genes are TRBV28 and TRBJ2-7, with TRBD1 as a possible D gene (6 bases). CDR1 MDHEN and CDR2 SYDVKM come from the germline V gene. This CDR3 comprises 14 residues. Trimming removed 6 bases from V and 0 bases from J, with 12 bases in between. CDR3 residues: CASRPWTDSYEQYF. In DNA, the CDR3 is TGTGCCAGCAGGCCTTGGACAGACTCCTACGAGCAGTACTTC.

This chain links TRBV9 with TRBJ2-2, with a possible D match to TRBD2 (6 bases). CDR3 length: 15 residues. V shed 5 bases and J shed 5 bases, with 16 bases lying between them. Germline CDR1 and CDR2: SGDLS and YYNGEE. The DNA of the CDR3 is TGTGCCAGCAGTCAAGTGGGGGGTGGGACCGGGGAGCTGTTTTTT. The encoded protein is CASSQVGGGTGELFF.

The chain links TRBV7-6 to TRBJ2-3, with 8 bases matching TRBD2. CDR1 and CDR2 from the germline V gene are SGHVS and FNYEAQ. The J segment lost 3 bases and the V segment lost 5 bases, leaving 4 bases of the junction unmatched. This CDR3 is built from 14 residues. CDR3 residues: CASSVSGSTDTQYF. DNA of the CDR3: TGTGCCAGCAGCGTGAGCGGGAGTACAGATACGCAGTATTTT.

The chain joins TRBV21-1 to TRBJ1-4; no DNA check was done on the table's D call, TRBD1. TRBV21-1 is assigned pseudogene status. The CDR3 length is 15 residues. This chain's CDR3 is CASSTYRATNEKLFF. CDR3 sequence (DNA): TGTGCCAGCAGCACCTACAGAGCAACTAATGAAAAACTGTTTTTT.

The V call is TRBV7-6, the J call TRBJ2-2, with TRBD2 matching 12 bases. V gave up 5 bases and J gave up 4 bases; unmatched junction bases: 2. Looked up from germline, CDR1 is SGHVS and CDR2 is FNYEAQ. The CDR3 covers 15 residues. CDR3 nucleotide sequence: TGTGCCAGCAGCACGACTAGCGGGAGCACCGGGGAGCTGTTTTTT. Its translation: CASSTTSGSTGELFF.

This chain links TRBV5-4 with TRBJ2-3; perhaps TRBD2 as D (6 bases). Germline V gene sequence: CDR1 SGHNT, CDR2 YYREEE (reference sequence). This CDR3 is built from 15 residues. CDR3 in DNA: TGTGCACTCAAGCTCGGGGGAAGAGGCACAGATACGCAGTATTTT. This gives the protein CALKLGGRGTDTQYF.

V usage is TRBV19 and J usage is TRBJ1-1, with no clear D. This CDR3 comprises 15 residues. The germline V gene has CDR1 LNHDA and CDR2 SQIVND (reference sequence). V was clipped by 2 bases and J by 2 bases, with 12 bases between them. The CDR3 nucleotides read TGTGCCAGTAGTATATCAGGCCCGCTAAACACTGAAGCTTTCTTT. It yields the protein CASSISGPLNTEAFF.